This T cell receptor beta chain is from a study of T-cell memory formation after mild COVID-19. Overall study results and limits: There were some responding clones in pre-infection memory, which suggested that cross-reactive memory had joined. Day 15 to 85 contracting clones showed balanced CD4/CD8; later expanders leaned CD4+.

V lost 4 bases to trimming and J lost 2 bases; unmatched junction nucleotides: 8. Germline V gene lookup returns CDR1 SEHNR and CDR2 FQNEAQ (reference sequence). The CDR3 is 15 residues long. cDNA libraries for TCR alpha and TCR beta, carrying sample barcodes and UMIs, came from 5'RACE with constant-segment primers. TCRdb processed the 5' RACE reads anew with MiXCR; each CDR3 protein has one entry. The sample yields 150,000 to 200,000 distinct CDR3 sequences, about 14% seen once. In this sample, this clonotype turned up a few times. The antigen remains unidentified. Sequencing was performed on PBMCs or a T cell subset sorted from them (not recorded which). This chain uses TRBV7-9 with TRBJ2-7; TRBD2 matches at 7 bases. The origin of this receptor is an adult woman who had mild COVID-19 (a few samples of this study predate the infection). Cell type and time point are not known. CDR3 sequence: CASSSTGTTTYEQYF. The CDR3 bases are TGTGCCAGCAGCTCTACCGGGACTACAACCTACGAGCAGTACTTC.